One sample yielded the 8 T cell receptor beta chains listed below, sequenced in a study of shared clonotypes between healthy human individuals. Clones were sequenced by immunoSEQ multiplex PCR, and TCRdb holds only the in-frame ones, with some missing. The data show millions of clones, approximately 94% seen once. Naive CD8 populations comprised CD45RO-negative cells positively selected for CCR7, excluding terminally differentiated effector memory CD45RA+ cells. Sequencing was done on a sample of naive CD8+ T cells from PBMCs. The receptors stem from a man aged 18 to 30 in good health. Some clones in this sample may be carry-over from other donors' samples.

This clone was counted once. The gene calls are TRBV27 and TRBJ2-5, with D hard to call. V was clipped by 3 bases and J by 0 bases, with 11 bases between them. The V gene's germline CDR1 is MNHEY and CDR2 SMNVEV (reference sequence). The CDR3 consists of 15 residues. The CDR3 sequence: CASSFEQTYQETQYF. Here the CDR3 DNA reads TGTGCCAGCAGTTTCGAGCAAACGTACCAAGAGACCCAGTACTTC.

This clone was seen a single time. The chain links TRBV16 to TRBJ2-7; no clear D. CDR3 length: 12 amino acids. The V gene lost 4 bases and the J gene lost 4 bases, with 8 bases spanning the gap. The V gene's germline CDR1 is KGHSY and CDR2 FQNENV. This CDR3 is CASSPVRYEQYF. The DNA of the CDR3 is TGTGCCAGCAGCCCGGTAAGATACGAGCAGTACTTC. The whole variable domain, remainder taken from reference TRBV16 and TRBJ2-7, is GEEVAQTPKHLVRGEGQKAKLYCAPIKGHSYVFWYQQVLKNEFKFLISFQNENVFDETGMPKERFSAKCLPNSPCSLEIQATKLEDSAVYFCASSPVRYEQYFGPGTRLTVT.

V usage is TRBV6-4 and J usage is TRBJ1-2, with 7 bases matching TRBD1. The CDR3 is made up of 14 amino acids. Germline lookup yields CDR1 MRHNA and CDR2 SNTAGT. Unmatched junction bases numbered 3, after V lost 3 bases and J lost 2 bases. This CDR3 reads CASSETGMNYGYTF. CDR3 DNA: TGTGCCAGCAGTGAGACAGGGATGAACTATGGCTACACCTTC.

The chain recombines TRBV19 with TRBJ1-2; TRBD1 agrees at 8 bases. The CDR3 is made up of 15 amino acids. Germline lookup yields CDR1 LNHDA and CDR2 SQIVND (reference sequence). V lost 1 base to trimming and J lost 3 bases; unmatched junction nucleotides: 4. The CDR3 DNA is TGTGCCAGTAGTATAGTGGCAGGGGGCTACTATGGCTACACCTTC. It specifies CASSIVAGGYYGYTF.

V gene TRBV28 combines with J gene TRBJ2-7; 10 bases agree with TRBD1. The germline V gene encodes CDR1 MDHEN and CDR2 SYDVKM. The CDR3 runs to 13 residues. J lost 3 bases, V lost 8 bases, and 4 bases had no gene match. The CDR3 region is CASSDRGGYEQYF. In DNA form, the CDR3 reads TGTGCCAGCTCGGACAGGGGGGGCTACGAGCAGTACTTC.

The CDR3 reads CASWSENTGELFF. CDR3 DNA sequence: TGTGCCAGTTGGTCGGAAAACACCGGGGAGCTGTTTTTT. The chain couples TRBV19 to TRBJ2-2; D unclear. Germline V CDR1 and CDR2: LNHDA, SQIVND (reference sequence). V gave up 8 bases and J gave up 2 bases, with 9 bases separating them. The CDR3 is 13 amino acids.

Only one count was recorded for this clone. The genes are TRBV5-5 and TRBJ2-1; D might be TRBD2 (6 bases). Germline assignment: CDR1 SGHKS and CDR2 YYEKEE (reference sequence). The CDR3 has 14 amino acids. Trimming shortened V by 7 bases and J by 0 bases, and 11 bases separated the two germline ends. The CDR3 DNA follows: TGTGCCAGCGCGGGGCGCCTCTCCTACAATGAGCAGTTCTTC. The encoded protein is CASAGRLSYNEQFF.

Points on this clone: Within the sample, other DNA sequences also encode this same CDR3. The chain carries TRBV11-2 and TRBJ2-7; perhaps TRBD1 as D (6 bases). V gave up 1 base and J gave up 3 bases, with 7 bases separating them. The V gene's germline CDR1 is SGHAT and CDR2 FQNNGV. The CDR3 totals 13 residues. This CDR3 is CASSLAGDYEQYF. The CDR3, as DNA: TGTGCCAGCAGCTTAGCAGGGGACTACGAGCAGTACTTC.